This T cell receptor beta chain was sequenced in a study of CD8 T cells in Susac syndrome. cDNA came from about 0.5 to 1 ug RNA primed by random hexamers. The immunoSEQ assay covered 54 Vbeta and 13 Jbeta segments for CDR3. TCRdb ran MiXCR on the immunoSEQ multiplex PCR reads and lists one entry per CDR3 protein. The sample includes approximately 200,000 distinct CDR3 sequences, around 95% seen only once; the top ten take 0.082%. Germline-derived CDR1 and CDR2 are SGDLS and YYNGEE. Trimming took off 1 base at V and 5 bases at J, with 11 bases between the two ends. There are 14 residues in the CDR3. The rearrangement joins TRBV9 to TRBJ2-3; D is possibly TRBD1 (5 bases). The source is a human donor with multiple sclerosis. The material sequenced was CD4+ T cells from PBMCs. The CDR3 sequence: CASSVRGLGDTQYF. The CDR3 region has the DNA TGTGCCAGCAGCGTAAGGGGCCTCGGAGATACGCAGTATTTT.